This is a list of T cell receptor beta chains from one sample in a study of T cells after yellow fever vaccination. TCRdb analysed the 5' RACE reads with MiXCR anew, one entry per CDR3 protein. The sample consists of 250,000 to 400,000 distinct CDR3 sequences, 3.5% to 4.5% of them appearing once. The sample was PBMCs, taken 15 days after the yellow fever booster vaccination. The receptors here all came from a young man who received the YFV17D yellow fever vaccine. Both conserved end residues are part of each CDR3. A D gene is named only where the DNA matches it firmly. Not every row has a clone size; where given, it reads once, few, many or a size class.

d_gene,j_gene,abundance,v_gene,CDR3aa,CDR3nt
-,TRBJ1-1,many,TRBV6-1,CASSARGNTEAFF,TGTGCCAGCAGTGCGAGGGGAAACACTGAAGCTTTCTTT
-,TRBJ1-1,many,TRBV7-2,CASSLGQLEAFF,TGTGCCAGCAGCTTAGGACAGCTTGAAGCTTTCTTT
-,TRBJ1-4,few,TRBV7-2,CASSQGLSGEKLFF,TGTGCCAGCAGCCAGGGACTTTCAGGGGAAAAACTGTTTTTT
-,TRBJ2-3,many,TRBV18,CASSPAQGGVADTQYF,TGTGCCAGCTCACCAGCTCAGGGGGGCGTGGCAGATACGCAGTATTTT
TRBD1,TRBJ2-2,few,TRBV5-1,CASKRTGNTGELFF,TGCGCCAGCAAACGGACAGGGAACACCGGGGAGCTGTTTTTT
-,TRBJ2-5,many,TRBV5-1,CASSLVGDNQETQYF,TGCGCCAGCAGCTTGGTCGGGGACAACCAAGAGACCCAGTACTTC
-,TRBJ2-3,many,TRBV11-2,CASSLPGTTDTQYF,TGTGCCAGCAGCTTACCAGGGACCACAGATACGCAGTATTTT
-,TRBJ1-3,many,TRBV20-1,CSATDIEFTGNTIYF,TGCAGTGCTACGGACATCGAATTTACTGGAAACACCATATATTTT
-,TRBJ2-2,many,TRBV12-3/TRBV12-4,CASSSEGGRAGELFF,TGTGCCAGCAGCTCTGAGGGGGGCCGGGCCGGGGAGCTGTTTTTT
-,TRBJ2-1,-,TRBV3-1,CASSQWVEGEQFF,TGTGCCAGCAGCCAGTGGGTCGAGGGTGAGCAGTTCTTC
-,TRBJ2-5,-,TRBV20-1,CSGSVSQETQYF,TGCAGTGGTAGCGTCAGCCAAGAGACCCAGTACTTC
-,TRBJ1-2,-,TRBV12-3/TRBV12-4,CASSLGQHYGYTF,TGTGCCAGCAGTTTAGGACAGCACTATGGCTACACCTTC
-,TRBJ2-7,-,TRBV12-5,CASGLAPSGDLLSYEQYF,TGTGCTAGTGGTTTGGCCCCGTCCGGGGACCTCCTCTCCTACGAGCAGTACTTC
-,TRBJ2-2,few,TRBV7-6,CASRFGGADTGELFF,TGTGCCAGCAGATTTGGAGGGGCGGACACCGGGGAGCTGTTTTTT
TRBD1,TRBJ1-4,-,TRBV4-1,CASSHQSGRAGQGYEKLFF,TGCGCCAGCAGCCACCAGTCAGGCCGTGCGGGACAGGGCTATGAAAAACTGTTTTTT
-,TRBJ2-6,few,TRBV10-3,CAISGFAYSGANVLTF,TGTGCCATCAGTGGCTTTGCTTACTCTGGGGCCAACGTCCTGACTTTC
TRBD1,TRBJ1-2,many,TRBV2,CASLYLGQSYGYTF,TGTGCCAGCCTTTATTTGGGACAGAGCTATGGCTACACCTTC
-,TRBJ2-1,many,TRBV20-1,CSASGGYYNEQFF,TGCAGTGCTAGCGGGGGTTACTACAATGAGCAGTTCTTC
-,TRBJ2-7,few,TRBV19,CASSDPWEQYF,TGTGCCAGTAGTGACCCTTGGGAGCAGTACTTC
-,TRBJ2-2,many,TRBV20-1,CSAKGGTGELFF,TGCAGTGCCAAGGGGGGGACCGGGGAGCTGTTTTTT
-,TRBJ2-5,-,TRBV5-5,CASSLGGHSQETQYF,TGTGCCAGCAGCTTGGGGGGTCACTCCCAAGAGACCCAGTACTTC
-,TRBJ1-1,few,TRBV28,CASSSHGGPNTEAFF,TGTGCCAGCAGTTCGCACGGGGGGCCGAACACTGAAGCTTTCTTT
TRBD1,TRBJ2-2,-,TRBV11-1,CASSPHGTGANTGELFF,TGTGCCAGCAGCCCCCATGGAACAGGGGCGAACACCGGGGAGCTGTTTTTT
TRBD2,TRBJ2-1,many,TRBV7-3,CASSRERGRNEQFF,TGTGCCAGCAGCCGGGAGCGGGGGCGGAATGAGCAGTTCTTC
-,TRBJ2-5,-,TRBV15,CATSRDRSTASSETQYF,TGTGCCACCAGCAGAGATCGTAGCACGGCAAGCTCAGAGACCCAGTACTTC
-,TRBJ2-5,many,TRBV7-2,CASSLWGGGETQYF,TGTGCCAGCAGCTTATGGGGAGGCGGCGAGACCCAGTACTTC
TRBD1,TRBJ2-5,few,TRBV3-1,CASSHHFTGTGGETQYF,TGTGCCAGCAGCCACCATTTCACCGGGACAGGGGGAGAGACCCAGTACTTC
-,TRBJ2-1,many,TRBV5-1,CASSLASLGEQFF,TGCGCCAGCAGCTTGGCCAGCTTGGGCGAGCAGTTCTTC
-,TRBJ1-5,many,TRBV6-5,CASSYSFGQPQHF,TGTGCCAGCAGTTACTCGTTCGGCCAGCCCCAGCATTTT
TRBD1,TRBJ2-3,many,TRBV6-5,CASSYQGARADTQYF,TGTGCCAGCAGTTACCAGGGGGCGCGAGCAGATACGCAGTATTTT
TRBD1,TRBJ1-3,many,TRBV20-1,CSAPRQGANSGNTIYF,TGCAGTGCTCCAAGACAGGGGGCTAACTCTGGAAACACCATATATTTT
TRBD1,TRBJ2-5,-,TRBV10-1,CASSKTGTGFAETQYF,TGCGCCAGCAGCAAAACGGGGACAGGGTTTGCGGAGACCCAGTACTTC
-,TRBJ1-1,many,TRBV12-3/TRBV12-4,CASSLQVDTEAFF,TGTGCCAGCAGTTTACAGGTGGACACTGAAGCTTTCTTT
TRBD1,TRBJ2-7,many,TRBV11-2,CASSLEEGQVAYEQYF,TGTGCCAGCAGCTTAGAGGAGGGACAGGTGGCCTACGAGCAGTACTTC
-,TRBJ2-7,many,TRBV21-1,CASSKVAGGPSEQYF,TGTGCCAGCAGCAAAGTGGCGGGGGGGCCTAGCGAGCAGTACTTC
-,TRBJ2-7,many,TRBV5-1,CASSTSGHSYEQYF,TGCGCCAGCAGCACCTCGGGACACTCCTACGAGCAGTACTTC
-,TRBJ2-3,-,TRBV12-3/TRBV12-4,CASSLQAQSSDTQYF,TGTGCCAGCAGTTTACAGGCACAGTCCTCAGATACGCAGTATTTT
-,TRBJ1-5,-,TRBV20-1,CSARRGSNNQPQHF,TGCAGTGCTCGCAGGGGATCTAACAATCAGCCCCAGCATTTT
TRBD2,TRBJ2-4,few,TRBV5-1,CASSPRPGLAGGIAKNIQYF,TGCGCCAGCAGCCCTCGACCCGGACTAGCGGGGGGGATAGCCAAAAACATTCAGTACTTC
TRBD1,TRBJ1-3,few,TRBV7-8,CASSFRTGDNSGNTIYF,TGTGCCAGCAGCTTTAGGACAGGGGATAACTCTGGAAACACCATATATTTT